The sequence of this T cell receptor beta chain was determined in a study of neurological immune-mediated disorders. With 10-nucleotide random UMIs, 5'RACE was used to make the cDNA. TCRdb reanalysed the 5' RACE reads using MiXCR and keeps one entry per CDR3 protein. The sample records some 46,000 distinct CDR3 sequences, 10% being singletons. Sequencing was performed on PBMCs. The clonotype comes from a man in his 70s with HTLV-1-associated myelopathy (HAM/TSP).

The CDR3 loop reads CASSRDGRPYEQYF. CDR3 nucleotide sequence: TGTGCCAGCAGTCGGGACGGGAGGCCTTACGAGCAGTACTTC. V and J are TRBV6-6 and TRBJ2-7; 7 nucleotides line up with TRBD2. CDR1 MNHNY and CDR2 SVGAGI come from the germline V gene (reference sequence). This CDR3 contains 14 residues. Trimming at V came to 5 bases and at J to 4 bases, leaving 8 bases not matched to a gene.